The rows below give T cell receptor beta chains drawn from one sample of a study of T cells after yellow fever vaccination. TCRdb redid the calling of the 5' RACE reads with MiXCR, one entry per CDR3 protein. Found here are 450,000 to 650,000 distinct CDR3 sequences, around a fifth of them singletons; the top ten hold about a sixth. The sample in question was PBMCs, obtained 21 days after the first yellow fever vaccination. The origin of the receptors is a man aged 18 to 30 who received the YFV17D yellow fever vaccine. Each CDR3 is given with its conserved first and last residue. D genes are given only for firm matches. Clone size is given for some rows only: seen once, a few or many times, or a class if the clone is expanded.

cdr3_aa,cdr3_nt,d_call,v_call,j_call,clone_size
CASSEQTTNYEQFF,TGTGCCAGCAGTGAACAGACCACTAATTATGAGCAGTTCTTC,-,TRBV2,TRBJ2-1,once
CASSYQGDLPGDEQFF,TGTGCCAGCAGTTACCAGGGGGACCTTCCTGGCGATGAGCAGTTCTTC,TRBD1,TRBV6-5,TRBJ2-1,few
CASSFTGGTGELFF,TGTGCCAGCAGCTTCACGGGCGGCACCGGGGAGCTGTTTTTT,-,TRBV7-2,TRBJ2-2,many
CASSFGIRGNSPLHF,TGTGCCAGCAGCTTTGGGATCCGAGGGAATTCACCCCTCCACTTT,-,TRBV5-5,TRBJ1-6,few
CASSQELLQINIQYF,TGCGCCAGCAGCCAAGAATTGTTACAGATCAACATTCAGTACTTC,-,TRBV4-3,TRBJ2-4,-
CASSLAGGGYEQFF,TGTGCCAGCAGCTTAGCGGGGGGCGGCTATGAGCAGTTCTTC,TRBD2,TRBV7-3,TRBJ2-1,many
CASSVTGGTDTQYF,TGTGCCAGCAGTGTAACGGGAGGCACAGATACGCAGTATTTT,-,TRBV6-4,TRBJ2-3,few
CASSSQDETQYF,TGTGCCAGCAGCTCTCAGGACGAGACCCAGTACTTC,-,TRBV11-2,TRBJ2-5,few
CASSLVQKTNEQFF,TGTGCCAGCAGCTTAGTCCAGAAAACCAATGAGCAGTTCTTC,-,TRBV7-6,TRBJ2-1,once
CASSTGVPSGANVLTF,TGTGCCAGCAGCACGGGCGTCCCTTCTGGGGCCAACGTCCTGACTTTC,-,TRBV7-8,TRBJ2-6,-
CASSLLQGGTGELFF,TGTGCCAGCAGCTTGTTACAGGGAGGCACCGGGGAGCTGTTTTTT,-,TRBV5-4,TRBJ2-2,-
CATSRDLQATDTQYF,TGTGCCACCAGCAGAGATTTGCAGGCCACAGATACGCAGTATTTT,-,TRBV15,TRBJ2-3,-
CASRPWTVAKNIQYF,TGTGCCAGCAGACCCTGGACAGTAGCCAAAAACATTCAGTACTTC,-,TRBV28,TRBJ2-4,-
CSVPLDRVGDYGYTF,TGCAGTGTCCCACTCGACAGGGTTGGTGACTATGGCTACACCTTC,TRBD1,TRBV20-1,TRBJ1-2,few
CASSVGIAGGPSNEQFF,TGTGCCAGCAGCGTAGGGATAGCGGGGGGGCCGAGTAATGAGCAGTTCTTC,TRBD2,TRBV9,TRBJ2-1,many
CASSYVQNTEAFF,TGTGCCAGCAGTTACGTTCAGAACACTGAAGCTTTCTTT,-,TRBV12-3/TRBV12-4,TRBJ1-1,-
CASSLWTKETQYF,TGTGCCAGCTCACTGTGGACCAAGGAGACCCAGTACTTC,-,TRBV18,TRBJ2-5,few
CASSQDNLPAWNEQFF,TGCGCCAGCAGCCAAGATAACTTACCGGCATGGAATGAGCAGTTCTTC,-,TRBV4-1,TRBJ2-1,-
CSVESDADTQYF,TGCAGCGTTGAATCCGACGCAGATACGCAGTATTTT,-,TRBV29-1,TRBJ2-3,-
CASSEDTGLSSAFF,TGCGCCAGCAGCGAGGATACAGGGCTGTCTTCAGCTTTCTTT,-,TRBV5-1,TRBJ1-1,few